The entry below describes one T cell receptor beta chain. Trimming removed 0 bases from V and 5 bases from J, with 8 bases in between. The CDR3 sequence is 13 residues long. CDR1 MNHEY and CDR2 SVGAGI come from the germline V gene. This sample is drawn from a study of cytomegalovirus exposure and HLA in healthy donors. With 60 Vbeta and 13 Jbeta primers, the PCR was carried out. Assay used: immunoSEQ multiplex PCR; TCRdb lists only in-frame clones, some missing. Of 55,000 to 80,000 clones detected, roughly 73% appear once; the ten largest clones hold roughly a tenth. The rearrangement links TRBV6-5 to TRBJ2-7; weak D call: TRBD1 (6 bases). Sequencing was performed on PBMCs. The receptor was derived from a man aged 35 to 55 in good health and CMV-seronegative. The DNA of the CDR3 is TGTGCCAGCAGTTACTCGTCAGGGGACGAGCAGTACTTC. Translating it yields CASSYSSGDEQYF.